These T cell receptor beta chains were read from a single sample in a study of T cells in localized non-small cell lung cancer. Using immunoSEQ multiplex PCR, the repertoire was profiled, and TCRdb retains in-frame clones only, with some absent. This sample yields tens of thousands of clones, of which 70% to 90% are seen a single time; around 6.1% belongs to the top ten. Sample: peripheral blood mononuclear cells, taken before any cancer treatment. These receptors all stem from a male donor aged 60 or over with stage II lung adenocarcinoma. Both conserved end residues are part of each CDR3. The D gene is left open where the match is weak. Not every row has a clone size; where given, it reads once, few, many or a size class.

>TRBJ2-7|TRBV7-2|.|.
CASSLDLTGGQYF
TGTGCCAGCAGCTTAGATCTAACAGGAGGGCAGTACTTC
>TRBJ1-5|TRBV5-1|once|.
CASSLEGQSNQPQHF
TGCGCCAGCAGCTTGGAAGGCCAGAGCAATCAGCCCCAGCATTTT
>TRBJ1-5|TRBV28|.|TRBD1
CASSDRGSNQPQHF
TGTGCCAGCAGTGACAGGGGGAGCAATCAGCCCCAGCATTTT
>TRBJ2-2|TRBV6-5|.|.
CASSTTGELFF
TGTGCCAGCAGTACCACCGGGGAGCTGTTTTTT
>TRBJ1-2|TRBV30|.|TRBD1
CAWSGYRGGYTF
TGTGCCTGGAGTGGGTACAGGGGTGGCTACACCTTC
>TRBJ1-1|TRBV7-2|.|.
CASSRGWGTEAFF
TGTGCCAGCAGCCGGGGGTGGGGCACTGAAGCTTTCTTT
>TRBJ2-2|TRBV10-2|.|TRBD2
CASSYTSGNTGELFF
TGCGCCAGCAGTTATACTAGCGGAAACACCGGGGAGCTGTTTTTT
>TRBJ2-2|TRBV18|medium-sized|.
CASSPTGELFF
TGTGCCAGCTCGCCCACCGGGGAGCTGTTTTTT
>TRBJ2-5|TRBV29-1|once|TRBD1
CSVSQGGEETQYF
TGCAGCGTTTCACAGGGGGGAGAAGAGACCCAGTACTTC
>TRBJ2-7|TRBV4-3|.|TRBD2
CASSQAAGGPYEQYF
TGCGCCAGCAGCCAAGCAGCGGGAGGACCCTACGAGCAGTACTTC
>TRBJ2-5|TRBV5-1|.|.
CASSPQENQYF
TGCGCCAGCAGCCCCCAAGAGAACCAGTACTTC
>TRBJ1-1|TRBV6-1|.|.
CASSEALRGGNAEAFF
TGTGCCAGCAGTGAAGCGCTTCGAGGAGGGAACGCTGAAGCTTTCTTT
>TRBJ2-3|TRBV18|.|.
CASSPLAGQDTQYF
TGTGCCAGCTCACCCCTAGCTGGGCAAGATACGCAGTATTTT
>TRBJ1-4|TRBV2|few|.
CASMATATNEKLFF
TGTGCCAGCATGGCAACTGCAACTAATGAAAAACTGTTTTTT
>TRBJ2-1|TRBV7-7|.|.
CASSFGAGYNEQFF
TGTGCCAGCAGCTTTGGGGCCGGGTACAATGAGCAGTTCTTC
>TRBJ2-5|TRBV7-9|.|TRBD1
CASSIQGETQYF
TGTGCCAGCAGCATACAGGGGGAGACCCAGTACTTC
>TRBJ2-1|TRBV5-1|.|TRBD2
CASSSGLAGAADEQFF
TGCGCCAGCAGCTCGGGACTAGCGGGAGCTGCCGATGAGCAGTTCTTC